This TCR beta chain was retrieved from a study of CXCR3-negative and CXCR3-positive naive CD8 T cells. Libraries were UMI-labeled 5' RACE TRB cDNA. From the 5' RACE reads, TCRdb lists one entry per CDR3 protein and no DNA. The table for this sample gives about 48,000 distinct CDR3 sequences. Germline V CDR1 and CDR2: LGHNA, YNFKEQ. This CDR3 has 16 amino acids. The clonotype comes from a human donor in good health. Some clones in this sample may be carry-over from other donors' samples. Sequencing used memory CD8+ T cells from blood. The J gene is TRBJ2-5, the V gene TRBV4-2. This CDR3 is CASSQDLLARQETQYF.